The subject of this entry is one T cell receptor beta chain. Its antigen is unidentified. Expressed TCRB transcripts were sequenced after all isolated RNA was converted to cDNA. The table came from immunoSEQ multiplex PCR; TCRdb's copy has only in-frame clones and leaves some out. This sample has 850,000 to 900,000 clones, with roughly a sixth found just once. The data originate from a study of beta chain features in type 1 diabetes. Notes on the study in general: Individuals with type 1 diabetes displayed fewer insertions and more deletions at VDJ junctions.

Trimming stripped 6 bases from V and 1 base from J, with 9 bases between. In germline, CDR1 is SEHNR, CDR2 FQNEAQ (reference sequence). The length of the CDR3 is 13 residues. Naive, central memory, regulatory and stem cell-like memory cells within the CD4+ compartment were sorted using CD45RO/CCR7/CD25/CD127/CD95/CD27. The chain has TRBV7-9 and TRBJ1-2; tentatively, D is TRBD1 (6 bases). This TCR was recovered from a woman aged 18-29 years in good health. Sequencing was done on a sample of naive CD4+ T cells from blood. This CDR3 reads CASRGRGNYGYTF. The CDR3 DNA reads TGTGCCAGCAGGGGCAGGGGTAACTATGGCTACACCTTC.